Each of the 14 T cell receptor beta chains below was sequenced from the same sample in a study of blood T cell repertoires in COVID-19. Measured with immunoSEQ multiplex PCR; TCRdb has only the in-frame clones, and not every one. The data contain around 140,000 clones, around 82% of them singletons. Source material: peripheral blood. The receptors originated from a man aged 55-75 years with acute or convalescent COVID-19.

The chain uses TRBV6-5 and TRBJ1-1, with 8 bases fitting TRBD1. CDR1 and CDR2 from the germline V gene are MNHEY and SVGAGI. This CDR3 region has 14 residues. The V segment lost 7 bases and the J segment 5 bases; nucleotides outside the gene matches: 9. CDR3 in DNA: TGTGCCAGCAAACCAGGACAGGGAAGTACTGAAGCTTTCTTT. It codes for CASKPGQGSTEAFF.

J is TRBJ1-1 and V is TRBV27; maybe TRBD1 (6 bases). CDR1 is MNHEY and CDR2 is SMNVEV in the germline V gene (reference sequence). V lost 5 bases and J 4 bases, leaving 14 bases between the germline ends. The CDR3 runs 14 residues. CDR3 residues: CASSPNRVPTEAFF. CDR3 DNA: TGTGCCAGCAGTCCCAACAGGGTACCCACTGAAGCTTTCTTT.

V and J are TRBV11-2 and TRBJ1-6; possible D gene TRBD1, 5 bases. CDR1 and CDR2 (germline): SGHAT, FQNNGV. V lost 2 bases to trimming and J lost 7 bases, with 15 bases between them. This CDR3 spans 16 amino acids. The CDR3 region is CASSLSPGWNNSPLHF. The CDR3, as DNA: TGTGCCAGCAGCTTATCTCCAGGGTGGAACAATTCACCCCTCCACTTT.

The V and J genes are TRBV11-3 and TRBJ2-2, with D possibly matching TRBD1 (5 bases). The CDR3 contains 13 residues. Germline CDR1 reads SGHNT; CDR2 reads YENEEA. The ends were cut back, 4 bases at V and 11 bases at J, with 14 bases in the middle. The chain's CDR3 is CASSYNSDRELFF. DNA for the CDR3: TGTGCCAGCAGCTATAACTCCGACAGAGAGCTGTTTTTT.

This clone was counted only a few times. V is TRBV7-3 and J is TRBJ2-7, with TRBD2 identical over 9 bases. The CDR3 extends over 16 amino acids. The germline gives CDR1 SGHTA, CDR2 FQGTGA. V dropped 0 bases and J dropped 0; count of bases not matched to a gene: 3. The CDR3 nucleotides are TGTGCCAGCAGCTTAACCGGGACTAGCAACTCCTACGAGCAGTACTTC. Protein sequence: CASSLTGTSNSYEQYF. The full variable domain, in which reference TRBV7-3 and TRBJ2-7 provide the parts outside the CDR3, is GAGVSQTPSNKVTEKGKYVELRCDPISGHTALYWYRQSLGQGPEFLIYFQGTGAADDSGLPNDRFFAVRPEGSVSTLKIQRTERGDSAVYLCASSLTGTSNSYEQYFGPGTRLTVT.

This chain links TRBV5-1 with TRBJ1-6; 7 bases fit TRBD1. Germline-derived CDR1 and CDR2 are SGHRS and YFSETQ. This CDR3 contains 16 residues. Trimming at V came to 4 bases and at J to 4 bases, leaving 8 bases not matched to a gene. CDR3 sequence (DNA): TGCGCCAGCAGCCTCGGGACAGAATTTTATAATTCACCCCTCCACTTT. It specifies CASSLGTEFYNSPLHF.

The J gene is TRBJ1-1, the V gene TRBV30; 7 nucleotides agree with TRBD1. CDR1 and CDR2 from the germline V gene are GTSNPN and SVGIG (reference sequence). With 5 bases clipped from V and 2 bases from J, the junction kept 5 bases outside the gene matches. The CDR3 spans 13 residues. CDR3 sequence (DNA): TGTGCCTGGGCGGGACAGAGAAACACTGAAGCTTTCTTT. It encodes CAWAGQRNTEAFF.

This clone has only a few counts. The chain joins TRBV30 to TRBJ2-7; TRBD1 is a possible D gene (6 bases). Germline V gene sequence: CDR1 GTSNPN, CDR2 SVGIG (reference sequence). V was shortened by 5 bases and J by 2 bases, with 10 bases between the two germline ends. CDR3 length: 12 amino acids. The CDR3 nucleotides are TGTGCCTGGGGGGGACACCCCTACGAGCAGTACTTC. This encodes CAWGGHPYEQYF.

This clone has more than one count but fewer than ten. The chain recombines TRBV12-5 with TRBJ2-5; D perhaps matches TRBD2 (5 bases). CDR1 is LGHNT and CDR2 is FRNRAP in the germline V gene. Trimming cost V 6 bases and J 4 bases, with 12 bases left between them. The CDR3 extends over 13 amino acids. The DNA for the CDR3 is TGTGCTAGTGGCTCCTCAGAGGGAGAGACCCAGTACTTC. Residues: CASGSSEGETQYF. Looking up the rest from reference TRBV12-5 and TRBJ2-5 gives the full variable domain: DARVTQTPRHKVTEMGQEVTMRCQPILGHNTVFWYRQTMMQGLELLAYFRNRAPLDDSGMPKDRFSAEMPDATLATLKIQPSEPRDSAVYFCASGSSEGETQYFGPGTRLLVL.

This clone was seen a single time. The chain joins TRBV6-5 to TRBJ2-4; 8 positions agree with TRBD2. The V and J ends lost 6 bases and 8 bases, in that order; junction bases with no gene match: 0. CDR1 is MNHEY and CDR2 is SVGAGI in the germline V gene. The CDR3 totals 11 residues. The CDR3 DNA sequence: TGTGCCAGCAGAGCGGGAGACATTCAGTACTTC. Translation: CASRAGDIQYF.

The rearrangement uses TRBV24-1 and TRBJ2-2; 12 nucleotides line up with TRBD2. CDR3 size: 16 residues. Germline V lookup: CDR1 KGHDR, CDR2 SFDVKD. Germline trimming cut 6 bases from V and 6 bases from J; bases unmatched to any gene: 7. The CDR3 reads CATSTPTSGRPGELFF. In DNA, the CDR3 is TGTGCCACCAGTACCCCGACTAGCGGGAGACCCGGGGAGCTGTTTTTT.

In this sample, this clone turned up once. This sequence joins TRBV6-6 and TRBJ1-3; 8 bases are a match to TRBD1. This CDR3 contains 16 residues. Germline-derived CDR1 and CDR2 are MNHNY and SVGAGI (reference sequence). V dropped 4 bases and J dropped 0; count of bases not matched to a gene: 5. The CDR3 bases are TGTGCCAGCAGTTCTCAAACAGGGGGCTCTGGAAACACCATATATTTT. Translating gives CASSSQTGGSGNTIYF.

This rearrangement joins TRBV14 to TRBJ1-2; D is perhaps TRBD1 (6 bases). Germline V gene lookup returns CDR1 SGHDN and CDR2 FVKESK. The CDR3 loop spans 15 amino acids. Trimming left V 1 base short and J 0 bases short, with 9 bases between. The CDR3 is CASSQVAGANYGYTF. DNA for the CDR3: TGTGCCAGCAGCCAAGTCGCAGGGGCTAACTATGGCTACACCTTC.

This chain connects TRBV7-9 to TRBJ1-2; D not resolved. This CDR3 is built from 14 residues. Per germline, CDR1 SEHNR and CDR2 FQNEAQ (reference sequence). V dropped 3 bases and J dropped 2 bases, with 10 bases sitting between them. Here the CDR3 reads CASSLGQGNYGYTF. The DNA of the CDR3 is TGTGCCAGCAGCTTGGGCCAAGGAAACTATGGCTACACCTTC.